What follows describes a single TCR beta chain. From the 5' RACE reads, TCRdb called clonotypes with MiXCR, one entry per CDR3 protein. The sample yields tens of thousands of distinct CDR3 sequences, approximately 12% seen once. The data were obtained in a study of early T cells in non-severe SARS-CoV-2 infection. CDR1 and CDR2 (germline): MRHNA, SNTAGT. The ends were cut back, 2 bases at V and 6 bases at J, with 16 bases in the middle. The CDR3 spans 16 residues. The chain couples TRBV6-4 to TRBJ2-2; TRBD1 is a possible D gene (5 bases). The sequencing input was whole blood. The TCR originated in an adult who was a healthcare worker with PCR-confirmed SARS-CoV-2 infection or an uninfected control (not recorded which). In DNA, the CDR3 is TGTGCCAGCAGTGACACCACGAGGTCAGGGTCCGGGGAGCTGTTTTTT. Its translation: CASSDTTRSGSGELFF.